Below are 26 T cell receptor beta chains sequenced from a single sample in a study of cytomegalovirus exposure and HLA in healthy donors listed by TCRdb under 2017. Library preparation employed the immunoSEQ multiplex PCR assay. The multiplex PCR relied on a mix of 60 forward primers for TCR Vbeta segments and 13 reverse primers for TCR Jbeta segments. As stored in TCRdb, this immuneACCESS dataset retains in-frame rearrangements with V and J assigned. A fraction of the clones does not appear; measured against another copy, unresolved V genes explain less than half of the discrepancy, and the remainder lacks a known reason. In all, the sample holds some 130,000 clones, and around 83% of those were seen once. About 2.5% of the sample is held by the ten biggest clonotypes. The sequenced material came from PBMCs. All receptors come from a man aged 45-60 years in good health and CMV-seronegative.

This clone was observed a single time. V gene TRBV18 combines with J gene TRBJ2-2; possible D gene TRBD1, 6 bases. The germline CDR1 and CDR2 sequences are KGHSH and LQKENI. V gave up 4 bases and J gave up 4 bases, with 10 bases separating them. The CDR3 extends over 14 amino acids. The CDR3 loop reads CASSRDTRTGELFF. CDR3 DNA sequence: TGTGCCAGCTCACGGGACACTCGCACCGGGGAGCTGTTTTTT.

The gene calls are TRBV5-1 and TRBJ2-1; the match to TRBD2 covers 10 bases. The CDR3 loop spans 19 amino acids. CDR1 SGHRS and CDR2 YFSETQ come from the germline V gene. After removal of 6 bases from V and 2 bases from J, the junction contained 17 bases not matched to a gene. This CDR3 reads CASKPMIQRGGAPYNEQFF. DNA for the CDR3: TGCGCCAGCAAGCCGATGATCCAGCGGGGGGGCGCCCCCTACAATGAGCAGTTCTTC.

The V call is TRBV6-5, the J call TRBJ2-7, with D possibly TRBD1 on 6 matching bases. Trimming took off 6 bases at V and 5 bases at J, with 17 bases between the two ends. The CDR3 extends over 14 amino acids. Germline V lookup: CDR1 MNHEY, CDR2 SVGAGI. In DNA, the CDR3 is TGTGCCAGCAGCATTGCCAGGGGCCGACACGAGCAGTACTTC. The encoded protein is CASSIARGRHEQYF.

The chain combines TRBV4-2 with TRBJ1-2, with TRBD1 matching 7 bases. The CDR3 has 14 amino acids. Germline V gene lookup returns CDR1 LGHNA and CDR2 YNFKEQ. V shed 0 bases and J 4 bases; nucleotides not matched to a gene: 2. The CDR3 DNA reads TGTGCCAGCAGCCAAGAGGGGACAGCCTATGGCTACACCTTC. Protein sequence: CASSQEGTAYGYTF.

V usage is TRBV29-1 and J usage is TRBJ2-7; TRBD1 is a possible D gene (5 bases). The CDR3 is 14 residues long. CDR1 and CDR2 (germline): SQVTM, ANQGSEA. Trimming stripped 8 bases from V and 2 bases from J, with 19 bases between. CDR3 DNA: TGCAGCCCCCGCAGGGCAGGGCTACCCTACGAGCAGTACTTC. It translates to CSPRRAGLPYEQYF.

This clone has only a few counts. The chain recombines TRBV7-6 with TRBJ1-1; 9 nucleotides line up with TRBD1. The V gene end was trimmed by 3 bases and the J gene end by 4 bases; junction bases not matched to a gene: 3. The CDR3 loop spans 14 amino acids. Germline lookup yields CDR1 SGHVS and CDR2 FNYEAQ. The CDR3 loop is CASSFVTGGTEAFF. The CDR3 nucleotides read TGTGCCAGCAGCTTCGTGACAGGGGGCACTGAAGCTTTCTTT.

The gene calls are TRBV5-1 and TRBJ2-3; D perhaps matches TRBD2 (7 bases). Between the trimmed V and J ends, which lost 4 bases and 3 bases, there was a span of 18 bases. Germline V gene sequence: CDR1 SGHRS, CDR2 YFSETQ. This CDR3 is 16 amino acids long. In nucleotides, the CDR3 is TGCGCCAGCAGCGGCCGTGAACAGGGAGGGACAGATACGCAGTATTTT. This sequence encodes CASSGREQGGTDTQYF.

The rearrangement joins TRBV27 to TRBJ2-7, with D possibly TRBD1 on 6 matching bases. This CDR3 comprises 14 residues. V gave up 7 bases and J gave up 2 bases, with 15 bases separating them. The germline V gene has CDR1 MNHEY and CDR2 SMNVEV (reference sequence). CDR3 region: CASTKQGETYEQYF. The CDR3 nucleotides read TGTGCCAGCACTAAACAGGGTGAGACCTACGAGCAGTACTTC.

The rearrangement links TRBV2 to TRBJ1-5, with TRBD1 matching 8 bases. The CDR3 totals 15 residues. CDR1 and CDR2 (germline): SNHLY, FYNNEI. Losses at the gene ends were 6 bases for V and 2 bases for J; bases not matched to a gene: 6. CDR3 DNA sequence: TGTGCCAGCAGCGACAGGGGAGAAGGCAATCAGCCCCAGCATTTT. This translates into CASSDRGEGNQPQHF.

This chain links TRBV18 with TRBJ2-5; tentatively, D is TRBD1 (6 bases). The CDR3 totals 13 residues. Germline lookup yields CDR1 KGHSH and CDR2 LQKENI. Trimming removed 6 bases from V and 2 bases from J, with 10 bases in between. The CDR3 bases are TGTGCCAGCTCCGGGGACACACAAGAGACCCAGTACTTC. Protein sequence: CASSGDTQETQYF.

Remarks on this clone: Its ends do not fully match the called genes, so a read error is possible. V gene TRBV11-2 combines with J gene TRBJ2-7; 8 bases map to TRBD2. Germline loops: CDR1 SGHAT, CDR2 FQNNGV. This CDR3 has 11 amino acids. CDR3: CASSTGGGTTF. Here the CDR3 DNA reads TGTGCCAGCAGCACCGGCGGGGGGACGACCTTC.

The rearrangement uses TRBV2 and TRBJ2-3, with TRBD2 matching 13 bases. CDR1 and CDR2 from the germline V gene are SNHLY and FYNNEI. V was pared by 7 bases and J by 2 bases, with 6 bases of the junction left unmatched. The CDR3 consists of 16 residues. This CDR3 is CASTRLAGGLTDTQYF. CDR3 in DNA: TGTGCCAGCACCCGACTAGCGGGGGGCCTCACAGATACGCAGTATTTT.

The chain joins TRBV11-2 to TRBJ2-7; D is possibly TRBD2 (6 bases). Trimming cost V 5 bases and J 7 bases, with 21 bases left between them. Per the germline V gene, CDR1 is SGHAT and CDR2 is FQNNGV. The CDR3 loop spans 15 amino acids. Here the CDR3 reads CASSPLRTGGWEQYF. Written as DNA, the CDR3 is TGTGCCAGCAGCCCCCTTAGGACCGGGGGATGGGAGCAGTACTTC.

The chain uses TRBV13 and TRBJ2-4, with TRBD1 matching over 8 bases. The trim removed 4 bases at V and 4 bases at J, leaving 9 bases unmatched. The CDR3 is 16 amino acids. Germline assignment: CDR1 PRHDT and CDR2 FYEKMQ (reference sequence). This chain's CDR3 is CASSSDGQGPKNIQYF. CDR3 nucleotides: TGTGCCAGCAGCTCCGACGGACAGGGCCCAAAAAACATTCAGTACTTC.

V usage is TRBV10-3 and J usage is TRBJ2-3, with 10 bases identical to TRBD2. There are 15 residues in the CDR3. Germline CDR1 and CDR2: ENHRY and SYGVKD. Germline trimming cut 6 bases from V and 1 base from J; bases unmatched to any gene: 4. The CDR3 nucleotides read TGTGCCATCAGCCCCGGGACTAGCGGCACAGATACGCAGTATTTT. Translated: CAISPGTSGTDTQYF.

This clone was seen more than once but under ten times. The chain couples TRBV18 to TRBJ1-6, with a weak D call TRBD1 (5 bases). Germline values: CDR1 KGHSH, CDR2 LQKENI. This CDR3 is built from 17 residues. Deletions cut 0 bases from V and 5 bases from J, with 14 bases between. The CDR3 DNA sequence: TGTGCCAGCTCACCACCTAAAGGGGCCCGTAATAATTCACCCCTCCACTTT. As protein: CASSPPKGARNNSPLHF. The variable domain in full, with the rest retrieved from reference TRBV18 and TRBJ1-6, is NAGVMQNPRHLVRRRGQEARLRCSPMKGHSHVYWYRQLPEEGLKFMVYLQKENIIDESGMPKERFSAEFPKEGPSILRIQQVVRGDSAAYFCASSPPKGARNNSPLHFGNGTRLTVT.

The rearrangement links TRBV4-3 to TRBJ1-1; TRBD1 aligns across 8 bases. Germline CDR1 and CDR2: LGHNA and YSLEER. The CDR3 is made up of 17 amino acids. Unmatched junction bases numbered 6, after V lost 0 bases and J lost 0 bases. The CDR3 spells CASSQDYLTGVNTEAFF. CDR3 DNA sequence: TGCGCCAGCAGCCAAGATTACCTGACAGGGGTGAACACTGAAGCTTTCTTT.

The chain employs TRBV5-1 and TRBJ1-1, with unresolved D. The V gene's germline CDR1 is SGHRS and CDR2 YFSETQ. The CDR3 is 17 residues long. The V end lost 5 bases, the J end lost 2 bases, and 22 bases lay between the germline ends. Here the CDR3 reads CASSMIFRGRGNTEAFF. For the CDR3, the DNA is TGCGCCAGCAGTATGATCTTTAGAGGCAGAGGAAACACTGAAGCTTTCTTT.

V gene TRBV29-1 combines with J gene TRBJ1-5; the D is unclear. This CDR3 is built from 12 residues. V gave up 7 bases and J gave up 2 bases, with 9 bases separating them. Germline CDR1 reads SQVTM; CDR2 reads ANQGSEA. CDR3 in amino acids: CSASGGNQPQHF. The CDR3 DNA follows: TGCAGCGCTAGCGGGGGCAATCAGCCCCAGCATTTT.

The chain uses TRBV29-1 and TRBJ2-3; possible D gene TRBD1, 5 bases. The CDR3 contains 13 residues. Trimming cost V 6 bases and J 7 bases, with 17 bases left between them. Germline CDR1 is SQVTM and CDR2 is ANQGSEA. This chain's CDR3 is CSVGRPLGHTQYF. CDR3 bases: TGCAGCGTCGGACGGCCACTGGGGCATACGCAGTATTTT.

The chain employs TRBV4-3 and TRBJ1-4; TRBD1 matches 7 bases. Trimming removed 0 bases from V and 9 bases from J; junction bases left unmatched: 7. The CDR3 loop spans 15 amino acids. The germline CDR1 and CDR2 sequences are LGHNA and YSLEER. Here the CDR3 reads CASSQDATGYKKLFF. CDR3 sequence (DNA): TGCGCCAGCAGCCAAGATGCGACAGGGTACAAAAAACTGTTTTTT.

This chain links TRBV2 with TRBJ2-2; D is possibly TRBD1 (6 bases). The length of the CDR3 is 14 residues. Germline V gives CDR1 SNHLY, CDR2 FYNNEI. V lost 5 bases to trimming and J lost 5 bases, with 12 bases between them. CDR3 protein: CASSFTGRTGELFF. DNA of the CDR3: TGTGCCAGCAGTTTTACAGGGAGAACCGGGGAGCTGTTTTTT.

The rearrangement links TRBV5-1 to TRBJ2-2; tentatively, D is TRBD1 (6 bases). CDR3 length: 15 amino acids. V lost 0 bases and J lost 5, with 11 bases in between. Germline CDR1 is SGHRS and CDR2 is YFSETQ. The CDR3 bases are TGCGCCAGCAGCTTGGATTGGGGGCCGACCGGGGAGCTGTTTTTT. The encoded protein is CASSLDWGPTGELFF.

V and J are TRBV4-3 and TRBJ1-2; 9 bases align to TRBD1. The CDR3 totals 17 residues. V shed 2 bases, J shed 3 bases, and the junction held 10 bases outside the gene matches. CDR1 and CDR2 from the germline V gene are LGHNA and YSLEER. DNA of the CDR3: TGCGCCAGCAGCCAAACTACCGGGACAGGGATTTACTATGGCTACACCTTC. Residues: CASSQTTGTGIYYGYTF.

The chain carries TRBV6-1 and TRBJ2-5; TRBD2 is a possible D gene (5 bases). The DNA end is more similar to TRBJ2-7, so the J call may be wrong. Germline V gives CDR1 MNHNS, CDR2 SASEGT. The CDR3 has 15 residues. CDR3 in DNA: TGTGCCAGCAGTGGAGAACTAGTATGGATCTACGAGCAGTACTTC. Its protein is CASSGELVWIYEQYF.

This rearrangement joins TRBV12-1 to TRBJ1-1. TRBV12-1 is deemed a pseudogene. The CDR3 length is 16 residues. This CDR3 reads CASSAAPGGFGPEAFF. DNA of the CDR3: TGTGCCAGCAGCGCCGCCCCCGGAGGCTTCGGCCCTGAAGCTTTCTTT.